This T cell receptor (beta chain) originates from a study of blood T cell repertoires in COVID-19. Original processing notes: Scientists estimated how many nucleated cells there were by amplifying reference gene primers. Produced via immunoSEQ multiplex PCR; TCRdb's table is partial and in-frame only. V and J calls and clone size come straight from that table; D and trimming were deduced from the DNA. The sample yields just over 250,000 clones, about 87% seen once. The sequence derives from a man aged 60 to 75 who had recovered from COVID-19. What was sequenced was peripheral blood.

The CDR3 is CASSDQGSTDTQYF. Here the CDR3 DNA reads TGCGCCAGCAGTGACCAGGGTTCCACAGATACGCAGTATTTT. This chain joins TRBV10-2 and TRBJ2-3; D possibly corresponds to TRBD1 (5 bases). Per the germline V gene, CDR1 is WSHSY and CDR2 is SAAADI. The CDR3 loop spans 14 amino acids. V lost 3 bases and J lost 2, with 9 bases in between.